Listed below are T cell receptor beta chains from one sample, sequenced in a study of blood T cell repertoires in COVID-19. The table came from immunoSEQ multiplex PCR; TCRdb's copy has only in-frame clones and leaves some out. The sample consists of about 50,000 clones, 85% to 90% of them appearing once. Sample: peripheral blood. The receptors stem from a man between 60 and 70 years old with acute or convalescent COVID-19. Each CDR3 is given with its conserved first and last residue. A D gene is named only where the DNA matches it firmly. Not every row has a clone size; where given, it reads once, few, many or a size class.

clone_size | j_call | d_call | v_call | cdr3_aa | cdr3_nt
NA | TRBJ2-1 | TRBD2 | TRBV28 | CASSKTSGRIEQFF | TGTGCCAGCAGCAAGACTAGCGGGAGGATTGAGCAGTTCTTC
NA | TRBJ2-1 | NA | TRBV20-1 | CSAGPDGQFF | TGCAGTGCGGGGCCAGACGGGCAGTTCTTC
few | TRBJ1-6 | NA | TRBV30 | CAWSKTATPMGHNSPLHF | TGTGCCTGGAGTAAGACAGCTACCCCCATGGGGCATAATTCACCCCTCCACTTT
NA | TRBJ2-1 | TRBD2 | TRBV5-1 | CASSWGLAGSYNEQFF | TGCGCCAGCAGCTGGGGACTAGCGGGCTCCTACAATGAGCAGTTCTTC
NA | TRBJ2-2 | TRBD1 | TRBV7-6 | CASSFSPDRGNTGELFF | TGTGCCAGCAGCTTCTCTCCCGACAGGGGGAACACCGGGGAGCTGTTTTTT
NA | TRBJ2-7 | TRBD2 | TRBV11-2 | CASSPGGGLVYEQYF | TGTGCCAGCAGCCCCGGGGGGGGTTTGGTATACGAGCAGTACTTC
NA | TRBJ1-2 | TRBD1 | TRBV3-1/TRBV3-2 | CASSQEGAGGWYGYTF | TGTGCCAGCAGCCAAGAGGGGGCAGGGGGTTGGTATGGCTACACCTTC
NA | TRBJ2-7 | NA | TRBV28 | CASSFFQGTYEQYF | TGTGCCAGCAGTTTCTTCCAGGGGACCTACGAGCAGTACTTC
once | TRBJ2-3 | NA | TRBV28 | CASSGAGGPDTQYF | TGTGCCAGCAGTGGGGCCGGGGGTCCAGATACGCAGTATTTT
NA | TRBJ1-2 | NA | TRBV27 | CASSVTGSYGYTF | TGTGCCAGCAGTGTGACAGGCAGCTATGGCTACACCTTC
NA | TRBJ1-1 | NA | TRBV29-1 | CSVDPGLLPPGKAFF | TGCAGCGTCGACCCCGGACTTTTGCCCCCCGGTAAAGCTTTCTTT
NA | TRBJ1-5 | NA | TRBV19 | CASSMSRESNQPQHF | TGTGCCAGTAGTATGTCGCGGGAGAGCAATCAGCCCCAGCATTTT
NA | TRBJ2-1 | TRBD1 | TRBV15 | CATSRVGTGVYNEQFF | TGTGCCACCAGCAGAGTAGGGACAGGAGTCTACAATGAGCAGTTCTTC
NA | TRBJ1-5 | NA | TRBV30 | CAWSDPRVNQPQHF | TGTGCCTGGAGCGACCCCAGGGTGAATCAGCCCCAGCATTTT
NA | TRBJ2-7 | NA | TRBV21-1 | CASSKRNPIQGGNGEQYF | TGTGCCAGCAGCAAAAGAAACCCCATCCAGGGAGGGAATGGCGAGCAGTACTTC
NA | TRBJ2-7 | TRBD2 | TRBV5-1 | CASSLGPGGEQYF | TGCGCCAGCAGCTTGGGGCCGGGAGGAGAGCAGTACTTC
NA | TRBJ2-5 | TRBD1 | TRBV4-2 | CASSPDRGQVGETQYF | TGTGCCAGCAGCCCAGACAGGGGACAGGTTGGTGAGACCCAGTACTTC
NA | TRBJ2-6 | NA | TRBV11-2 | CASSPRTGANVLTF | TGTGCCAGCAGCCCGAGGACTGGGGCCAACGTCCTGACTTTC
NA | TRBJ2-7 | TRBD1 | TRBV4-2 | CASSQGTWGQHLVYF | TGTGCCAGCAGCCAAGGGACATGGGGACAGCATCTGGTGTACTTC
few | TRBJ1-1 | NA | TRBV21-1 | CASSKRDEAFF | TGTGCCAGCAGCAAGAGAGATGAAGCTTTCTTT
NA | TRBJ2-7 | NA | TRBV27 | CASSPRGPVDYEQYF | TGTGCCAGCAGTCCCAGGGGTCCTGTCGACTACGAGCAGTACTTC
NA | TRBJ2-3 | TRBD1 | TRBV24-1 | CATSDQGQGSDTQYF | TGTGCCACCAGTGACCAAGGACAGGGCTCAGATACGCAGTATTTT
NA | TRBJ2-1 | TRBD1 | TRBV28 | CASSNRGSGNEQFF | TGTGCCAGCAGTAACAGGGGGTCTGGCAATGAGCAGTTCTTC
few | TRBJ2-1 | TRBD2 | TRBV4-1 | CASSLPGTGGPSYNEQFF | TGCGCCAGCAGCCTCCCGGGTACGGGAGGGCCATCCTACAATGAGCAGTTCTTC
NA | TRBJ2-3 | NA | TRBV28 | CASSPYTDTQYF | TGTGCCAGCAGTCCGTACACAGATACGCAGTATTTT
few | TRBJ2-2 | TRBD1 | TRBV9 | CASSVVIGTGPTGELFF | TGTGCCAGCAGCGTAGTTATTGGGACAGGGCCCACCGGGGAGCTGTTTTTT
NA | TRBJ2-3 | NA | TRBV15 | CATSTSRDTQYF | TGTGCCACCAGCACCTCTCGAGATACGCAGTATTTT
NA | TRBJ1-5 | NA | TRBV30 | CAWSGVRGSWPQHF | TGTGCCTGGAGTGGGGTAAGGGGCTCCTGGCCCCAGCATTTT
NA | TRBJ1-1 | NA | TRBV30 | CAWSRGLNTEAFF | TGTGCCTGGAGCAGGGGCCTTAACACTGAAGCTTTCTTT
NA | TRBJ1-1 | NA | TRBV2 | CASSKQGGGTEAFF | TGTGCCAGCAGTAAACAGGGAGGGGGCACTGAAGCTTTCTTT
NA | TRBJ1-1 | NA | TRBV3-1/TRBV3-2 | CASSQVPSGGSTEAFF | TGTGCCAGCAGCCAAGTTCCTTCGGGGGGGAGCACTGAAGCTTTCTTT
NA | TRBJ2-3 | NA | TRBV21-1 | CASRKRDRGITDTQYF | TGTGCCAGCAGAAAAAGGGACAGGGGAATCACAGATACGCAGTATTTT
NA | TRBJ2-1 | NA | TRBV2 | CASSEVAFGEQFF | TGTGCCAGCAGTGAGGTAGCGTTTGGTGAGCAGTTCTTC
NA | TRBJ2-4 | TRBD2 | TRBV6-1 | CASSEAAGGTSIAKNIQYF | TGTGCCAGCAGTGAAGCGGCCGGGGGGACGTCAATAGCCAAAAACATTCAGTACTTC
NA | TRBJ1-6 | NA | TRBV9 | CASSVELGNSPLHF | TGTGCCAGCAGCGTAGAACTAGGGAATTCACCCCTCCACTTT
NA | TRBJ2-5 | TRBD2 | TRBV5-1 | CASSSGTSPETQYF | TGCGCCAGCAGCTCTGGGACTAGTCCAGAGACCCAGTACTTC
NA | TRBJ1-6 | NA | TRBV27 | CASSLEPGIDSPLHF | TGTGCCAGCAGTTTAGAGCCGGGAATAGATTCACCCCTCCACTTT
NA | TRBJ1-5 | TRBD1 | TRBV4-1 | CASSQGTGSGWAQPQHF | TGCGCCAGCAGCCAGGGGACAGGGTCGGGGTGGGCTCAGCCCCAGCATTTT
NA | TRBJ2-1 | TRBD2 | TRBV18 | CASSPTASGINEQFF | TGTGCCAGCTCACCAACGGCTAGCGGGATTAATGAGCAGTTCTTC
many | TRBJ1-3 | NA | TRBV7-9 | CASSLSLGNTIYF | TGTGCCAGCAGCTTAAGCCTGGGAAACACCATATATTTT
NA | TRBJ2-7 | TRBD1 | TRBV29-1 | CSVDRGQGDEQYF | TGCAGCGTTGACAGGGGACAGGGGGACGAGCAGTACTTC
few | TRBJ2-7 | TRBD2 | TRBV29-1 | CSVELAGFSYEQYF | TGCAGCGTTGAACTAGCGGGCTTCTCCTACGAGCAGTACTTC
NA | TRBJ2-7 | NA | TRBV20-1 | CSASSAAYEQYF | TGCAGTGCTAGTTCAGCGGCCTACGAGCAGTACTTC
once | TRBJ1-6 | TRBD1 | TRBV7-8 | CASSLVGQGGSPLHF | TGTGCCAGCAGCTTAGTCGGTCAGGGGGGTTCACCCCTCCACTTT
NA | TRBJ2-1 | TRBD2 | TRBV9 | CASSVASGGSYNEQFF | TGTGCCAGCAGCGTAGCTAGCGGAGGCTCCTACAATGAGCAGTTCTTC
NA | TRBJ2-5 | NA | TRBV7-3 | CASSLNREKTQYF | TGTGCCAGCAGCTTAAACAGGGAAAAGACCCAGTACTTC
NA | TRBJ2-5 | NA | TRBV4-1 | CASSQIGLNQETQYF | TGCGCCAGCAGCCAAATTGGGCTCAATCAAGAGACCCAGTACTTC
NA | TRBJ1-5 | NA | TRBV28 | CASSQDIQPQHF | TGTGCCAGCAGCCAGGACATTCAGCCCCAGCATTTT
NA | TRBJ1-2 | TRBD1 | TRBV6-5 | CASSTGTGGRGYTF | TGTGCCAGCAGTACCGGGACAGGGGGCCGTGGCTACACCTTC
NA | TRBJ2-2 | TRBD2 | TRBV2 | CASSKSSGNTGELFF | TGTGCCAGCAGTAAGTCTAGCGGGAACACCGGGGAGCTGTTTTTT
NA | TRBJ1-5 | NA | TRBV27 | CASSLIGGARQPQHF | TGTGCCAGCAGTTTAATCGGAGGGGCTAGGCAGCCCCAGCATTTT
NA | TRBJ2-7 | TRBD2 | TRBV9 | CPPRAGGGPYEQYF | TGTCCCCCCCGCGCCGGGGGGGGGCCCTACGAGCAGTACTTC
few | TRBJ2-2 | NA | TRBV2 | CASNRAPNTGELFF | TGTGCCAGCAACCGAGCCCCGAACACCGGGGAGCTGTTTTTT